These 13 T cell receptor beta chains were all obtained from the same sample, sequenced in a study of blood T cell repertoires in COVID-19. Sequencing was performed with immunoSEQ multiplex PCR; in TCRdb, only in-frame clones are kept and a portion is missing. The table shows around 250,000 clones, with roughly nine tenths occurring only once. The sample comprised peripheral blood. The source is a man in his sixties with acute or convalescent COVID-19.

The rearrangement uses TRBV4-3 and TRBJ1-4, with D possibly TRBD1 on 5 matching bases. Deletions cut 0 bases from V and 4 bases from J, with 15 bases between. The CDR3 covers 17 residues. From germline, CDR1 is LGHNA and CDR2 YSLEER. CDR3 DNA sequence: TGCGCCAGCAGCCAAGATCTTGTTCCAGGGATTAATGAAAAACTGTTTTTT. This sequence encodes CASSQDLVPGINEKLFF.

The chain carries TRBV7-2 and TRBJ2-7; 9 nucleotides align to TRBD1. CDR1 is SGHTA and CDR2 is FQGNSA in the germline V gene. The CDR3 is 15 amino acids. The V and J ends lost 5 bases and 3 bases, in that order; junction bases with no gene match: 8. Written as DNA, the CDR3 is TGTGCCAGCAGCCCGAGGACAGGGGCCTACTACGAGCAGTACTTC. Translating gives CASSPRTGAYYEQYF.

V gene TRBV5-6 combines with J gene TRBJ1-4, with a possible D match to TRBD1 (5 bases). CDR1 and CDR2 (germline): SGHDT, YYEEEE. CDR3 length: 16 amino acids. V dropped 4 bases and J dropped 8 bases, with 21 bases sitting between them. CDR3 in DNA: TGTGCCAGCAGCCGCCGGGCCCAAGGGGCCCTAGAAAAACTGTTTTTT. Translated, it gives CASSRRAQGALEKLFF. Full variable domain (rest looked up from reference TRBV5-6 and TRBJ1-4): DAGVTQSPTHLIKTRGQQVTLRCSPKSGHDTVSWYQQALGQGPQFIFQYYEEEERQRGNFPDRFSGHQFPNYSSELNVNALLLGDSALYLCASSRRAQGALEKLFFGSGTQLSVL.

The rearrangement links TRBV5-1 to TRBJ1-1, with D maybe TRBD1 (5 bases). Germline V gene data show CDR1 as SGHRS and CDR2 as YFSETQ. The V end was cut by 4 bases, the J end by 0 bases, with 19 bases between. The CDR3 is made up of 17 amino acids. The CDR3 here is CASSATRFGGMNTEAFF. The CDR3 bases are TGCGCCAGCAGCGCAACGCGATTCGGGGGTATGAACACTGAAGCTTTCTTT.

This clone was seen just once. The genes are TRBV7-9 and TRBJ2-2; D not resolved. Germline V gives CDR1 SEHNR, CDR2 FQNEAQ (reference sequence). CDR3 length: 18 amino acids. V was clipped by 6 bases and J by 4 bases, with 24 bases between them. CDR3 in amino acids: CASSPPAPPGFGTGELFF. The CDR3 bases are TGTGCCAGCAGTCCTCCCGCTCCTCCAGGATTCGGCACCGGGGAGCTGTTTTTT.

The sample holds one count of this clone. The rearrangement uses TRBV10-1 and TRBJ1-1; 9 positions match TRBD1. CDR3 size: 13 residues. V dropped 7 bases and J dropped 5; count of bases not matched to a gene: 5. The germline V gene has CDR1 WNHNN and CDR2 SYGVQD (reference sequence). CDR3 coding DNA: TGCGCCAGCACTAGGACAGGGGAGACTGAAGCTTTCTTT. Amino acids: CASTRTGETEAFF.

The chain recombines TRBV5-1 with TRBJ2-1; TRBD2 is a possible D gene (5 bases). This CDR3 comprises 13 residues. V was cut by 4 bases and J by 10 bases, with 15 bases left in between. CDR1 and CDR2 from the germline V gene are SGHRS and YFSETQ. CDR3 sequence: CASSVSLGGEQFF. The CDR3 nucleotides are TGCGCCAGCAGCGTCTCCCTCGGAGGCGAGCAGTTCTTC.

The chain recombines TRBV24-1 with TRBJ2-1; 8 bases fit TRBD1. The germline V gene encodes CDR1 KGHDR and CDR2 SFDVKD. This CDR3 spans 16 amino acids. With 5 bases clipped from V and 5 bases from J, the junction kept 10 bases outside the gene matches. This CDR3 is CATSGNRGFGNNEQFF. The CDR3 nucleotides read TGTGCCACCAGTGGCAACAGGGGGTTCGGGAACAATGAGCAGTTCTTC.

The V and J genes are TRBV28 and TRBJ2-1; D gene unclear. The CDR3 has 14 amino acids. Germline V gene lookup returns CDR1 MDHEN and CDR2 SYDVKM. Trimming shortened V by 3 bases and J by 5 bases, and 11 bases separated the two germline ends. As DNA, the CDR3 is TGTGCCAGCAGTTTTGAAGACACGGACAATGAGCAGTTCTTC. Translating it yields CASSFEDTDNEQFF.

As DNA, the CDR3 is TGTGCCAGCAGCTTAGTAGGTAGCGGGGGGGAAGAGACCCAGTACTTC. It yields the protein CASSLVGSGGEETQYF. The chain links TRBV7-8 to TRBJ2-5; 11 bases are shared with TRBD2. This CDR3 is built from 16 residues. The germline V gene has CDR1 SGHVS and CDR2 FQNEAQ. With 1 base clipped from V and 3 bases from J, the junction kept 4 bases outside the gene matches.

The chain has TRBV15 and TRBJ1-4, with D perhaps matching TRBD1 (5 bases). CDR3 length equals 14 residues. Between the trimmed V and J ends, which lost 0 bases and 9 bases, there was a span of 11 bases. The germline V gene encodes CDR1 LNHNV and CDR2 YYDKDF (reference sequence). CDR3 protein: CATSRDLEGQKLFF. Here the CDR3 DNA reads TGTGCCACCAGCAGAGATTTGGAGGGACAAAAACTGTTTTTT.

The chain employs TRBV9 and TRBJ1-4; D ambiguous. Trimming removed 3 bases from V and 5 bases from J, with 8 bases in between. Germline V CDR1 and CDR2: SGDLS, YYNGEE. This CDR3 region has 13 residues. The CDR3 coding sequence is TGTGCCAGCAGCGATGGGCTCAATGAAAAACTGTTTTTT. Translated, it gives CASSDGLNEKLFF.

The rearrangement links TRBV11-2 to TRBJ2-7, with 10 bases fitting TRBD1. Germline V gene lookup returns CDR1 SGHAT and CDR2 FQNNGV. V gave up 8 bases and J gave up 3 bases; unmatched junction bases: 7. The CDR3 runs to 14 residues. The CDR3 here is CASHRGQGNYEQYF. The DNA of the CDR3 is TGTGCCAGCCATAGGGGACAGGGGAACTACGAGCAGTACTTC. Variable domain in full (rest from reference TRBV11-2 and TRBJ2-7): EAGVAQSPRYKIIEKRQSVAFWCNPISGHATLYWYQQILGQGPKLLIQFQNNGVVDDSQLPKDRFSAERLKGVDSTLKIQPAKLEDSAVYLCASHRGQGNYEQYFGPGTRLTVT.